Listed below are T cell receptor beta chains from one sample, sequenced in a study of cytomegalovirus exposure and HLA in healthy donors. Profiled with immunoSEQ multiplex PCR; TCRdb holds only in-frame clones, not every one. Of roughly 140,000 clones listed, about three fifths are singletons. The material sequenced was PBMCs. Every receptor here comes from a woman in her sixties in good health and CMV-seropositive. CDR3s include the opening cysteine and the closing phenylalanine or tryptophan. A D gene is named only where the DNA matches it firmly. A clone size is listed for some rows: how often the clone was seen (once, few, many), or a class if it is expanded.

clone size: .
V gene: TRBV28
J gene: TRBJ2-3
D gene: TRBD1
CDR3 DNA: TGTGCCAGCAGTTTACAGGGGGCAGATACGCAGTATTTT
CDR3 protein: CASSLQGADTQYF

clone size: .
V gene: TRBV7-2
J gene: TRBJ2-2
D gene: TRBD2
CDR3 DNA: TGTGCCAGCAGCTTAGTGGCTAGCGGGAGGGCCCGGGACACCGGGGAGCTGTTTTTT
CDR3 protein: CASSLVASGRARDTGELFF

clone size: few
V gene: TRBV7-7
J gene: TRBJ2-3
D gene: .
CDR3 DNA: TGTGCTAGCAGCTCCGGACATCACACAGATACGCAGTATTTT
CDR3 protein: CASSSGHHTDTQYF

clone size: few
V gene: TRBV5-6
J gene: TRBJ2-6
D gene: .
CDR3 DNA: TGTGCCAGCAGCTCAGGGGTCTCTGGTGCCAACGTCCTGACTTTC
CDR3 protein: CASSSGVSGANVLTF

clone size: few
V gene: TRBV5-1
J gene: TRBJ2-7
D gene: TRBD2
CDR3 DNA: TGCGCCAGCAGCTTGGCCCGGGCTAGCGGAGACTACGAGCAGTACTTC
CDR3 protein: CASSLARASGDYEQYF

clone size: .
V gene: TRBV18
J gene: TRBJ2-7
D gene: .
CDR3 DNA: TGTGCCAGCTCACCACCGGATAGCGTTAGCTCCTACGAGCAGTACTTC
CDR3 protein: CASSPPDSVSSYEQYF

clone size: .
V gene: TRBV28
J gene: TRBJ1-3
D gene: .
CDR3 DNA: TGTGCCAGCAGGAGTCCTCACTCTGGAAACACCATATATTTT
CDR3 protein: CASRSPHSGNTIYF

clone size: few
V gene: TRBV9
J gene: TRBJ2-2
D gene: .
CDR3 DNA: TGTGCCAGCAGCGTGCCCTTAGGGGCGAACACCGGGGAGCTGTTTTTT
CDR3 protein: CASSVPLGANTGELFF

clone size: .
V gene: TRBV7-9
J gene: TRBJ1-3
D gene: TRBD1
CDR3 DNA: TGTGCCAGCAGCTTTTTTGGCCAGGGGGCGCGACTTGGAAACACCATATATTTT
CDR3 protein: CASSFFGQGARLGNTIYF

clone size: .
V gene: TRBV4-1
J gene: TRBJ2-1
D gene: TRBD1
CDR3 DNA: TGCGCCAGCAGCCAAGGCATCCCCTCGGGACAGGGCTTTAATGAGCAGTTCTTC
CDR3 protein: CASSQGIPSGQGFNEQFF

clone size: .
V gene: TRBV5-1
J gene: TRBJ2-1
D gene: TRBD2
CDR3 DNA: TGCGCCAGCCAGGGCGGGAGTACTTCCTACAATGAGCAGTTCTTC
CDR3 protein: CASQGGSTSYNEQFF

clone size: .
V gene: TRBV6-5
J gene: TRBJ1-5
D gene: .
CDR3 DNA: TGTGCCAGCAGCCGGACAGCTTATAGCAATCAGCCCCAGCATTTT
CDR3 protein: CASSRTAYSNQPQHF

clone size: .
V gene: TRBV29-1
J gene: TRBJ2-1
D gene: .
CDR3 DNA: TGCAGCGTTGAACGTGGGGCCAGGGTTGGAGATGAGCAGTTCTTC
CDR3 protein: CSVERGARVGDEQFF

clone size: .
V gene: TRBV7-6
J gene: TRBJ2-7
D gene: .
CDR3 DNA: TGTGCCAGCAGCTTAAGTAGCCTTGCCTACGAGCAGTACTTC
CDR3 protein: CASSLSSLAYEQYF

clone size: once
V gene: TRBV2
J gene: TRBJ2-7
D gene: TRBD2
CDR3 DNA: TGTGCCAGCAGGGGGACTAGCGGGAGTCCCTACGAGCAGTACTTC
CDR3 protein: CASRGTSGSPYEQYF

clone size: once
V gene: TRBV5-1
J gene: TRBJ1-1
D gene: TRBD1
CDR3 DNA: TGCGCCAGCAGCGCGAGGCAGGGGGCCTTCACTGAAGCTTTCTTT
CDR3 protein: CASSARQGAFTEAFF

clone size: .
V gene: TRBV28
J gene: TRBJ2-3
D gene: .
CDR3 DNA: TGTGCCAGCAGTCCCTCGGGTAGCGTCCCAGATACGCAGTATTTT
CDR3 protein: CASSPSGSVPDTQYF

clone size: .
V gene: TRBV28
J gene: TRBJ2-5
D gene: TRBD2
CDR3 DNA: TGTGCCAGCAGCTCAAGACTAGCGGGAGGGGAGACCCAGTACTTC
CDR3 protein: CASSSRLAGGETQYF

clone size: .
V gene: TRBV7-8
J gene: TRBJ2-3
D gene: .
CDR3 DNA: TGTGCCAGCAGCTTAGCAATTGGAGGGTTCGGGTTGGGCACAGATACGCAGTATTTT
CDR3 protein: CASSLAIGGFGLGTDTQYF

clone size: .
V gene: TRBV5-1
J gene: TRBJ1-1
D gene: TRBD1
CDR3 DNA: TGCGCCAGCAGCTCTACCGGGACAGGGTTCGGGCCGGGTTTCTTT
CDR3 protein: CASSSTGTGFGPGFF

clone size: few
V gene: TRBV18
J gene: TRBJ2-5
D gene: .
CDR3 DNA: TGTGCCAGCTCAACTAACCAGGGTTTGGAAGAGACCCAGTACTTC
CDR3 protein: CASSTNQGLEETQYF

clone size: .
V gene: TRBV10-3
J gene: TRBJ2-3
D gene: .
CDR3 DNA: TGTGCCATCAGTGAGTCTAAGCCAAGGGGAGATACGCAGTATTTT
CDR3 protein: CAISESKPRGDTQYF

clone size: .
V gene: TRBV5-1
J gene: TRBJ2-6
D gene: TRBD1
CDR3 DNA: TGCGCCAGCAGCTTGGCAGGACAGGGGTCTTCTGGGGCCGACGTCCTGACTTTC
CDR3 protein: CASSLAGQGSSGADVLTF

clone size: .
V gene: TRBV6-5
J gene: TRBJ1-5
D gene: TRBD1
CDR3 DNA: TGTGCCAGCAACTCCGGGACAGGGTCCAATCAGCCCCAGCATTTT
CDR3 protein: CASNSGTGSNQPQHF

clone size: once
V gene: TRBV28
J gene: TRBJ1-2
D gene: .
CDR3 DNA: TGTGCCAGCAGTTTCCCCCGGGCAGGGATCTATGGCTACACCTTC
CDR3 protein: CASSFPRAGIYGYTF

clone size: .
V gene: TRBV11-2
J gene: TRBJ2-3
D gene: .
CDR3 DNA: TGTGCCAGCAGCTTAGGACTCCTCACAGATACGCAGTATTTT
CDR3 protein: CASSLGLLTDTQYF

clone size: .
V gene: TRBV7-2
J gene: TRBJ2-1
D gene: .
CDR3 DNA: TGTGCCAGCCGACTAACGCGCGACAATGAGCAGTTCTTC
CDR3 protein: CASRLTRDNEQFF

clone size: few
V gene: TRBV19
J gene: TRBJ2-7
D gene: TRBD2
CDR3 DNA: TGTGCCAGTAGTGTGGGACTAGTCTACGAGCAGTACTTC
CDR3 protein: CASSVGLVYEQYF

clone size: .
V gene: TRBV28
J gene: TRBJ2-1
D gene: .
CDR3 DNA: TGTGCCAGCAGTTTGAGCTACTACAATGAGCAGTTCTTC
CDR3 protein: CASSLSYYNEQFF

clone size: once
V gene: TRBV15
J gene: TRBJ2-3
D gene: .
CDR3 DNA: TGTGCCACCAGCTCCCGGGACCCAGGGGCTAAAGATACGCAGTATTTT
CDR3 protein: CATSSRDPGAKDTQYF

clone size: .
V gene: TRBV7-9
J gene: TRBJ2-1
D gene: .
CDR3 DNA: TGTGCCAGCATCCAATCGGAGGGCCCCTCCTACAATGAGCAGTTCTTC
CDR3 protein: CASIQSEGPSYNEQFF

clone size: .
V gene: TRBV2
J gene: TRBJ2-1
D gene: TRBD2
CDR3 DNA: TGTGCCAGCAGTCAGGGACTAGCGGACTACAATGAGCAGTTCTTC
CDR3 protein: CASSQGLADYNEQFF

clone size: .
V gene: TRBV28
J gene: TRBJ2-7
D gene: TRBD1
CDR3 DNA: TGTGCCAGCACCTGGGACAGGGTCTCCTACGAGCAGTACTTC
CDR3 protein: CASTWDRVSYEQYF

clone size: few
V gene: TRBV28
J gene: TRBJ2-3
D gene: TRBD2
CDR3 DNA: TGTGCCAGCAGTCTGGGGCTAGCGGGAGGCGGGAGCACAGATACGCAGTATTTT
CDR3 protein: CASSLGLAGGGSTDTQYF

clone size: once
V gene: TRBV28
J gene: TRBJ2-5
D gene: TRBD2
CDR3 DNA: TGTGCCAGCACCCTGGGGGCTAGCGGGAGGGAGGAGACCCAGTACTTC
CDR3 protein: CASTLGASGREETQYF

clone size: .
V gene: TRBV7-2
J gene: TRBJ1-2
D gene: .
CDR3 DNA: TGTGCCAGCAGCTCAGGGGCGAACTATGGCTACACCTTC
CDR3 protein: CASSSGANYGYTF

clone size: .
V gene: TRBV7-2
J gene: TRBJ1-3
D gene: TRBD1
CDR3 DNA: TGTGCCAGCAGCCTCGGACAGGGAGGTAACACCATATATTTT
CDR3 protein: CASSLGQGGNTIYF

clone size: .
V gene: TRBV19
J gene: TRBJ1-4
D gene: .
CDR3 DNA: TGTGCCAGTAGTATTTCGGGAGCTAATGAAAAACTGTTTTTT
CDR3 protein: CASSISGANEKLFF

clone size: .
V gene: TRBV11-2
J gene: TRBJ1-2
D gene: TRBD1
CDR3 DNA: TGTGCCAGCAGCCCCGACAGGGTAGGTGGCTACACCTTC
CDR3 protein: CASSPDRVGGYTF

clone size: .
V gene: TRBV7-9
J gene: TRBJ2-2
D gene: .
CDR3 DNA: TGTGCCAGCAGCTCGACCCCGGGACTCAACGCGAACACCGGGGAGCTGTTTTTT
CDR3 protein: CASSSTPGLNANTGELFF

clone size: .
V gene: TRBV11-2
J gene: TRBJ2-7
D gene: TRBD1
CDR3 DNA: TGTGCCAGCAGCCTAGGAGGACAGGGTATCTACGAGCAGTACTTC
CDR3 protein: CASSLGGQGIYEQYF

clone size: .
V gene: TRBV21-1
J gene: TRBJ2-7
D gene: .
CDR3 DNA: TGTGCCAGCAGCAAAGCGGCGGGACCCTCCTACGAGCAGTACTTC
CDR3 protein: CASSKAAGPSYEQYF

clone size: .
V gene: TRBV18
J gene: TRBJ1-2
D gene: TRBD1
CDR3 DNA: TGTGCCAGCTCACCCGGGACAGTAAATGGCTACACCTTC
CDR3 protein: CASSPGTVNGYTF

clone size: .
V gene: TRBV30
J gene: TRBJ2-2
D gene: .
CDR3 DNA: TGTGCCTGGAGTGAAGCCCCCGGGGAGCTGTTTTTT
CDR3 protein: CAWSEAPGELFF

clone size: few
V gene: TRBV5-1
J gene: TRBJ2-7
D gene: TRBD2
CDR3 DNA: TGCGCCAGCAGCCAGGCAATAGCGGGGGTCTCCTACGAGCAGTACTTC
CDR3 protein: CASSQAIAGVSYEQYF